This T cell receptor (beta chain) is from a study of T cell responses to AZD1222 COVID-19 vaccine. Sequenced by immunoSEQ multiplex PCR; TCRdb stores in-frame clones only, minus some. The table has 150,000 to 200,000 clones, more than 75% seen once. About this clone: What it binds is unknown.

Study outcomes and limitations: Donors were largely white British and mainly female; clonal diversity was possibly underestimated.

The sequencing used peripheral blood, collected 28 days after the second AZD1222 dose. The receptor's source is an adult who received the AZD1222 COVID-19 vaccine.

DNA for the CDR3: TGTGCCTGGGGGGGGCAACGCAATCAGCCCCAGCATTTT. Translated: CAWGGQRNQPQHF. V usage is TRBV30 and J usage is TRBJ1-5, with a possible D match to TRBD1 (6 bases). The CDR3 is made up of 13 amino acids. Germline V gives CDR1 GTSNPN, CDR2 SVGIG (reference sequence). V shed 5 bases and J shed 2 bases, with 10 bases lying between them.